The entry below gives a single TCR beta chain sequence along with its context. Its specificity is unknown. The sample is drawn from a study of T cell responses to AZD1222 COVID-19 vaccine. General observations from the study: Baseline serostatus was positive in only a handful of AZD1222 recipients. Spike-specific TCR breadth and depth went up after people got two AZD1222 doses.

Only in-frame clones appear in the TCRdb table, and some are missing; sequencing was by immunoSEQ multiplex PCR. This sample has tens of thousands of clones, with approximately 90% found just once. Trimming at V came to 0 bases and at J to 4 bases, leaving 5 bases not matched to a gene. This CDR3 is built from 15 residues. Germline CDR1 reads SNHLY; CDR2 reads FYNNEI. The chain employs TRBV2 and TRBJ1-1; 7 bases fit TRBD1. The sample was peripheral blood, taken 28 days after the second AZD1222 dose. The receptor was isolated from an adult who received the AZD1222 COVID-19 vaccine. CDR3: CASSEAGTEFTEAFF. CDR3 bases: TGTGCCAGCAGTGAAGCGGGGACAGAATTCACTGAAGCTTTCTTT.